This T cell receptor beta chain was documented in a study of blood T cells in healthy people across ages. Overall study: Template-switching capture recovered about one barcoded beta molecule per two T cells. Study-level points and caveats: Per-million-T-cell TCR beta diversity fell roughly linearly with age.

There are 14 residues in the CDR3. V was trimmed by 2 bases and J by 7 bases, leaving 12 bases between them. Germline V CDR1 and CDR2: SGHDN, FVKESK. Then a second PCR, running roughly 7 to 12 cycles, was carried out with a sample-barcoded 5' primer and a J-beta primer mix. TCRdb re-analysed the 5' RACE reads in MiXCR, keeping a single row per CDR3 protein. The table has roughly 930,000 distinct CDR3 sequences, around 48% seen once; the top ten hold about an eighth. As to this clonotype: Its antigen is not known.

This receptor was obtained from a young man in good health. What was sequenced was blood. The chain links TRBV14 to TRBJ2-4; no definite D call. In DNA, the CDR3 is TGTGCCAGCAGCCAAAGTTCTGTGACCAACATTCAGTACTTC. It codes for CASSQSSVTNIQYF.